This T cell receptor beta chain was observed in a study of CD8 T cells in ankylosing spondylitis. Study results and caveats: Peripheral blood samples showed relatively rare disease-linked clones, and these clones were CD8+. Past studies reported some motif variants in reactive arthritis synovial fluid and blood. From matched ankylosing spondylitis synovial fluid, disease-linked clones were reportedly recovered at significantly enriched levels. A TCR beta motif of roughly 8 highly homologous variants appeared characteristic of ankylosing spondylitis blood.

This clonotype turned up a few times. Its antigen is still unknown. Researchers built TCR beta libraries using quantitative 5'-RACE with molecular barcodes. Each CDR3 protein is one row after TCRdb ran MiXCR on the 5' RACE reads. Found here are approximately 300,000 distinct CDR3 sequences, 7.5% to 9% of them singletons; the top ten hold more than 14%. J gave up 7 bases and V 0 bases, and 10 bases lay outside the gene matches. The CDR3 runs 18 residues. The V gene's germline CDR1 is MNHEY and CDR2 SMNVEV (reference sequence). This chain uses TRBV27 with TRBJ2-2, with 11 bases matching TRBD2. This TCR came from a male donor with ankylosing spondylitis. The sequenced sample consisted of blood, either unsorted or a sorted T cell fraction (not recorded which). CDR3 sequence (DNA): TGTGCCAGCAGTTTATCGTCGATAGCGGGAGGGCCAATCGGGGAGCTGTTTTTT. The encoded protein is CASSLSSIAGGPIGELFF.